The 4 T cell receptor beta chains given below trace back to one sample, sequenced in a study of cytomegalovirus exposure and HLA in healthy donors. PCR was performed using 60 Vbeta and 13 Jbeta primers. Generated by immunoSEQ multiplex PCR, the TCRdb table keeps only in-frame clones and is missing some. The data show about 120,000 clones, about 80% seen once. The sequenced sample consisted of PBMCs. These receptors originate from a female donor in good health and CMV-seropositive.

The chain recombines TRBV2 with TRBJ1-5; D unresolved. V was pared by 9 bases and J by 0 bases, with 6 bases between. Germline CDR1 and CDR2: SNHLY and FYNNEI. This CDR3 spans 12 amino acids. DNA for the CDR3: TGTGCCAGTCAAAATAGCAATCAGCCCCAGCATTTT. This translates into CASQNSNQPQHF.

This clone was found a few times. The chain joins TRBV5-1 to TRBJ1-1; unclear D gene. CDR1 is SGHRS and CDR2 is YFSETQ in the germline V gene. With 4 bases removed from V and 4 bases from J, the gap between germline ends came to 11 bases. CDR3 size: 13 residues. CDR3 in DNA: TGCGCCAGCAGCGCCGCCGAGGGCACTGAAGCTTTCTTT. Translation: CASSAAEGTEAFF. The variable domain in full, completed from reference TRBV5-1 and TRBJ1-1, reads KAGVTQTPRYLIKTRGQQVTLSCSPISGHRSVSWYQQTPGQGLQFLFEYFSETQRNKGNFPGRFSGRQFSNSRSEMNVSTLELGDSALYLCASSAAEGTEAFFGQGTRLTVV.

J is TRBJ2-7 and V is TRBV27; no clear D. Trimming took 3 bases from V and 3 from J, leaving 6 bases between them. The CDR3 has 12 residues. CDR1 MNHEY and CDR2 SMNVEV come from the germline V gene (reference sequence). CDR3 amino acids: CASSFGHYEQYF. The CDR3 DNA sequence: TGTGCCAGCAGTTTTGGGCACTACGAGCAGTACTTC.

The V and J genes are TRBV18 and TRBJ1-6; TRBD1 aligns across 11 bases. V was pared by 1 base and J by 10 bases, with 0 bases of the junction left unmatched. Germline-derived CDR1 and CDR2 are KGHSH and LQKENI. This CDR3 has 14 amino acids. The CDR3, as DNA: TGTGCCAGCTCACCACGGGACAGGGGGTCACCCCTCCACTTT. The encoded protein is CASSPRDRGSPLHF.